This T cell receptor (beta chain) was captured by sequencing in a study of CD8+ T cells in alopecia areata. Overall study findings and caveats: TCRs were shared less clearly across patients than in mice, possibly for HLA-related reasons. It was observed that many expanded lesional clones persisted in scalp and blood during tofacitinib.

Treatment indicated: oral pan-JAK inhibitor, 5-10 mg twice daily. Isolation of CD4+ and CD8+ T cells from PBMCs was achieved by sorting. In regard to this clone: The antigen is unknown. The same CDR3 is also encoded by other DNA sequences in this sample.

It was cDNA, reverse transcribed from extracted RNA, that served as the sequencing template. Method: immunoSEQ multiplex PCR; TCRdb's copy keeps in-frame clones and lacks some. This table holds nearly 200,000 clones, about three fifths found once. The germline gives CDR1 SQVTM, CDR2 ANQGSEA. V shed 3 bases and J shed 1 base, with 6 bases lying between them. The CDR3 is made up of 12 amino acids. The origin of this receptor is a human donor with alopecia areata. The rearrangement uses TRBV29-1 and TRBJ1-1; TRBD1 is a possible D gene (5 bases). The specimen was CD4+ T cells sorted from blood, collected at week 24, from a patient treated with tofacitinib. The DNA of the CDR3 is TGCAGCGTTGAGGGACGGAACACTGAAGCTTTCTTT. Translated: CSVEGRNTEAFF.